This T cell receptor beta chain came from a study of beta chain features in type 1 diabetes. The authors reverse transcribed all of the isolated RNA, so sequencing captured expressed TCRB transcripts. Libraries were prepared by immunoSEQ multiplex PCR; TCRdb keeps only in-frame clonotypes and omits some of them. The sample comprises around 400,000 clones, approximately 16% of which are singletons, and approximately 0.019% rests with the top ten. Study-wide results and limits: Type 1 diabetes patients showed a moderate but significant shortening of TCRB CDR3s in all four CD4+ subsets. The VDJ junctions of type 1 diabetes patients carried fewer insertions and more deletions.

The ends lost 5 bases at V and 0 bases at J; junction bases unmatched: 11. From germline, CDR1 is SGHRS and CDR2 YFSETQ. CDR3 length: 17 residues. Regarding this clone: Its antigen is undetermined.

The chain recombines TRBV5-1 with TRBJ2-1; 7 bases fit TRBD2. The sequencing sample was made of naive CD4+ T cells from blood. The sequence derives from a woman in her late teens or twenties in good health. CDR3 sequence: CASRRLAQRSSYNEQFF. As DNA, the CDR3 is TGCGCCAGCAGAAGACTAGCTCAGAGGAGCTCCTACAATGAGCAGTTCTTC.